This T cell receptor (beta chain) was recorded in a study of cytomegalovirus exposure and HLA in healthy donors. The study, taken as a whole, reports: Most TCR sequences were uncommon, yet certain public TCRs appeared in many donors.

In the case of this clone: The target antigen is unknown.

Clones were sequenced by immunoSEQ multiplex PCR, and TCRdb holds only the in-frame ones, with some missing. The sample shows around 140,000 clones, roughly 89% of them seen only once. The sequence was collected from a man aged 18 to 35 in good health and CMV-seropositive. The sequenced sample consisted of PBMCs.

CDR3 sequence: CASSILPRNEQFF. The CDR3 coding sequence is TGTGCCAGTAGTATACTACCCCGCAATGAGCAGTTCTTC. V is TRBV19 and J is TRBJ2-1; D not resolved. The CDR3 totals 13 residues. The V end was cut by 2 bases, the J end by 6 bases, with 8 bases between. The germline V gene has CDR1 LNHDA and CDR2 SQIVND (reference sequence).